Shown below are 8 T cell receptor beta chains from a single sample sequenced in a study of T cells after yellow fever vaccination. MiXCR was run by TCRdb on the 5' RACE reads, yielding one entry per CDR3 protein. The sample holds some 420,000 distinct CDR3 sequences, approximately 19% seen once. Specimen: PBMCs, collected before the yellow fever booster vaccination. Every receptor here comes from a young man who received the YFV17D yellow fever vaccine.

The sample holds a few counts of this clonotype. The chain recombines TRBV7-9 with TRBJ2-3; D possibly corresponds to TRBD1 (5 bases). Trimming removed 1 base at V and 2 bases at J, with 7 bases between. Per the germline V gene, CDR1 is SEHNR and CDR2 is FQNEAQ (reference sequence). CDR3 length equals 14 residues. The CDR3 sequence: CASSLEGATDTQYF. CDR3 coding DNA: TGTGCCAGCAGCTTAGAAGGGGCCACAGATACGCAGTATTTT.

The chain uses TRBV5-1 and TRBJ2-7, with 8 bases matching TRBD1. The germline V gene encodes CDR1 SGHRS and CDR2 YFSETQ. This CDR3 contains 15 residues. The V segment lost 2 bases and the J segment 2 bases; nucleotides outside the gene matches: 6. CDR3 DNA sequence: TGCGCCAGCAGCTTCCAGACAGGGGTTACCTACGAGCAGTACTTC. Protein sequence: CASSFQTGVTYEQYF.

This sequence joins TRBV20-1 and TRBJ2-3; D is unresolved. V lost 3 bases and J 3 bases, leaving 13 bases between the germline ends. Germline V gene data show CDR1 as DFQATT and CDR2 as SNEGSKA (reference sequence). The CDR3 sequence is 14 residues long. CDR3 DNA sequence: TGCAGTGCTAGTCCTCGGATTGCAACAGATACGCAGTATTTT. This sequence encodes CSASPRIATDTQYF.

The sample holds a few counts of this clonotype. The chain is built from TRBV27 and TRBJ2-5, with 13 bases identical to TRBD2. Germline V lookup: CDR1 MNHEY, CDR2 SMNVEV (reference sequence). V was pared by 3 bases and J by 10 bases, with 14 bases of the junction left unmatched. The CDR3 contains 17 residues. This chain's CDR3 is CASSFLGTSGALVGQYF. In DNA form, the CDR3 reads TGTGCCAGCAGTTTCCTCGGGACTAGCGGGGCCCTTGTGGGCCAGTACTTC.

The J gene is TRBJ2-7, the V gene TRBV27, with 11 bases fitting TRBD1. This CDR3 has 15 amino acids. V dropped 5 bases and J dropped 1; count of bases not matched to a gene: 4. Germline CDR1 is MNHEY and CDR2 is SMNVEV (reference sequence). CDR3 in amino acids: CASSPGQGASYEQYV. The CDR3 nucleotides are TGTGCCAGCAGTCCCGGACAGGGGGCGTCCTACGAGCAGTACGTC.

Only a few counts were recorded for this clonotype. This sequence joins TRBV7-9 and TRBJ2-7, with 9 bases matching TRBD2. The CDR3 runs 16 residues. Germline-derived CDR1 and CDR2 are SEHNR and FQNEAQ (reference sequence). Losses at the gene ends were 1 base for V and 9 bases for J; bases not matched to a gene: 13. The DNA of the CDR3 is TGTGCCAGCAGCTTAGAGATCCAGCGGGGGGATGCCGCGCAGTACTTC. This translates into CASSLEIQRGDAAQYF.

The rearrangement links TRBV5-1 to TRBJ1-2; 7 bases are a match to TRBD1. The CDR3 totals 14 residues. Germline CDR1 and CDR2: SGHRS and YFSETQ. With 0 bases clipped from V and 4 bases from J, the junction kept 3 bases outside the gene matches. CDR3 coding DNA: TGCGCCAGCAGCTTGGTGGGACAGACCTATGGCTACACCTTC. Amino acids: CASSLVGQTYGYTF.

This clonotype was seen only a few times. The V and J genes are TRBV4-2 and TRBJ2-1, with 8 bases matching TRBD2. Germline CDR1 is LGHNA and CDR2 is YNFKEQ. V gave up 1 base and J gave up 9 bases; unmatched junction bases: 14. The CDR3 runs 17 residues. CDR3: CASSQGPSGLQAGEQFF. The CDR3 DNA is TGTGCCAGCAGCCAAGGACCTAGCGGGCTCCAGGCTGGTGAGCAGTTCTTC.